Listed here is a single T cell receptor beta chain. Original processing notes: Reference gene primer amplification gave nucleated cell count estimates. Libraries were prepared by immunoSEQ multiplex PCR; TCRdb keeps only in-frame clonotypes and omits some of them. The V and J calls and clone size are taken from that table; D and trimming were inferred from the DNA. The sample has 150,000 to 200,000 clones, approximately 80% seen once. The data originate from a study of blood T cell repertoires in COVID-19. V lost 10 bases, J lost 5 bases, and 14 bases lay in between. The CDR3 is 12 residues long. Per germline, CDR1 SEHNR and CDR2 FQNEAQ (reference sequence).

This chain joins TRBV7-9 and TRBJ1-2; no clear D gene. The TCR comes from a man aged 60-69 years who had been exposed to COVID-19. Sequencing was performed on PBMCs or T cells enriched from blood (not recorded which). The CDR3 region is CAILQWAYGYTF. DNA for the CDR3: TGTGCCATCCTACAGTGGGCGTATGGCTACACCTTC.